This T cell receptor beta chain was sequenced during a study of identical twins. A word on this clonotype: Antigen: not known.

Template switching added a universal primer site; cDNA carried unique molecular identifiers. TCRdb analysed the 5' RACE reads with MiXCR anew, one entry per CDR3 protein. The table shows about 1.7 million distinct CDR3 sequences, with around a third occurring only once. The length of the CDR3 is 14 residues. V was pared by 6 bases and J by 1 base, with 9 bases between. CDR1 ENHRY and CDR2 SYGVKD come from the germline V gene. Study-level results: Where beta out-of-frame sequences were concerned, excess twin sharing was weaker. Twin sharing of out-of-frame TCR alpha was underestimated by models in monozygotic pairs.

The sequence was obtained from a newborn girl in good health. Sequencing was carried out using cord blood. The genes are TRBV10-3 and TRBJ2-2; D may be TRBD2 (5 bases). CDR3 bases: TGTGCCATCAGACTAGTTCTGAACACCGGGGAGCTGTTTTTT. It translates to CAIRLVLNTGELFF.